Below, 31 T cell receptor beta chains from the same sample are listed, as sequenced in a study of T cell responses to AZD1222 COVID-19 vaccine. Sequencing used immunoSEQ multiplex PCR; TCRdb keeps in-frame clones, though not all of them. The table lists roughly 110,000 clones, under 90% of them singletons. This sample comprised peripheral blood, obtained on day 0 of AZD1222 vaccination. The receptors here all came from an adult in good health.

DNA of the CDR3: TGCGCCAGCAGTGAGGCTCTCGGAAACACCATATATTTT. Amino acid sequence: CASSEALGNTIYF. This rearrangement joins TRBV10-2 to TRBJ1-3; D ambiguous. CDR3 length: 13 residues. Germline V gene data show CDR1 as WSHSY and CDR2 as SAAADI. Trimming pared 2 bases from V and 4 bases from J, leaving 6 bases between.

The V gene is TRBV7-6, the J gene TRBJ2-5; 8 bases map to TRBD1. The CDR3 covers 14 residues. The germline V gene encodes CDR1 SGHVS and CDR2 FNYEAQ. Trimming took 5 bases from V and 5 from J; bases not matched to a gene: 7. The CDR3 bases are TGTGCCAGCAGCCCTGGACAGGGTCATGAGACCCAGTACTTC. Encoded protein: CASSPGQGHETQYF. Together with reference TRBV7-6 and TRBJ2-5, the CDR3 gives the full variable domain: GAGVSQSPRYKVTKRGQDVALRCDPISGHVSLYWYRQALGQGPEFLTYFNYEAQQDKSGLPNDRFSAERPEGSISTLTIQRTEQRDSAMYRCASSPGQGHETQYFGPGTRLLVL.

This sequence joins TRBV7-8 and TRBJ2-7, with 12 bases identical to TRBD2. The CDR3 runs to 14 residues. CDR1 and CDR2 from the germline V gene are SGHVS and FQNEAQ. V lost 1 base, J lost 9 bases, and 4 bases stayed unmatched. The CDR3 region has the DNA TGTGCCAGCAGCTTAGGACTAGCGGGAGCAACGCAGTACTTC. It specifies CASSLGLAGATQYF.

The chain carries TRBV12-3 or TRBV12-4 and TRBJ1-2; D remains ambiguous. CDR3 length: 11 residues. Between the trimmed V and J ends, which lost 11 bases and 4 bases, there was a span of 11 bases. CDR3 DNA: TGTGCCGCTGGGGATTCCTATGGCTACACCTTC. This gives the protein CAAGDSYGYTF.

This clone occurred once. This chain links TRBV6-5 with TRBJ2-7, with 9 bases that match TRBD1. Trimming took 0 bases from V and 3 from J; bases not matched to a gene: 3. CDR1 and CDR2 from the germline V gene are MNHEY and SVGAGI. This CDR3 comprises 15 residues. As DNA, the CDR3 is TGTGCCAGCAGTTACTCAGAGACAGGGGGCTACGAGCAGTACTTC. It encodes CASSYSETGGYEQYF.

This sequence joins TRBV7-9 and TRBJ1-3; D is unresolved. With 3 bases removed from V and 4 bases from J, the gap between germline ends came to 13 bases. Per germline, CDR1 SEHNR and CDR2 FQNEAQ (reference sequence). The CDR3 totals 15 residues. In DNA form, the CDR3 reads TGTGCCAGCAGCTTGCGGGAGCTTGGGGGAAACACCATATATTTT. As protein: CASSLRELGGNTIYF.

J is TRBJ1-2 and V is TRBV10-3, with TRBD1 as a possible D gene (5 bases). CDR1 is ENHRY and CDR2 is SYGVKD in the germline V gene. The CDR3 consists of 15 residues. V was cut by 3 bases and J by 8 bases, with 19 bases left in between. Here the CDR3 reads CAISDRALTAGGYTF. In DNA, the CDR3 is TGTGCCATCAGTGACAGGGCCCTTACTGCGGGCGGCTACACCTTC.

The V and J genes are TRBV5-5 and TRBJ2-7, with D unclear. The CDR3 extends over 12 amino acids. Germline loops: CDR1 SGHKS, CDR2 YYEKEE (reference sequence). Trimming cost V 2 bases and J 7 bases, with 10 bases left between them. This chain's CDR3 is CASSFVRMEQYF. DNA for the CDR3: TGTGCCAGCAGCTTCGTACGTATGGAGCAGTACTTC.

The chain combines TRBV5-6 with TRBJ2-1; D not certain. Trimming left V 7 bases short and J 0 bases short, with 5 bases between. The CDR3 has 12 amino acids. Germline CDR1 and CDR2: SGHDT and YYEEEE. CDR3 in amino acids: CASGASYNEQFF. The CDR3 DNA is TGTGCCAGCGGAGCCTCCTACAATGAGCAGTTCTTC.

In its sample, this clone was seen a few times. The chain couples TRBV5-6 to TRBJ2-7; D may correspond to TRBD1 or TRBD2 (5 bases each). The CDR3 consists of 16 residues. V was pared by 2 bases and J by 0 bases, with 15 bases between. Germline lookup yields CDR1 SGHDT and CDR2 YYEEEE. The CDR3 coding sequence is TGTGCCAGCAGCTTCACAGGTTGGGGGTTCTCCTACGAGCAGTACTTC. Translating gives CASSFTGWGFSYEQYF.

V is TRBV19 and J is TRBJ2-1; 10 bases align to TRBD2. Trimming took 5 bases from V and 8 from J; bases not matched to a gene: 12. The CDR3 is 16 residues long. CDR1 LNHDA and CDR2 SQIVND come from the germline V gene (reference sequence). The CDR3 reads CASSPHVAGGSDEQFF. CDR3 nucleotides: TGTGCCAGTAGTCCCCACGTAGCGGGAGGCTCAGATGAGCAGTTCTTC.

The chain joins TRBV10-3 to TRBJ1-1; 7 bases are a match to TRBD1. The CDR3 consists of 14 residues. Trimming removed 3 bases from V and 6 bases from J; junction bases left unmatched: 7. Germline loops: CDR1 ENHRY, CDR2 SYGVKD. The CDR3 loop reads CAISERGPVSEAFF. The DNA for the CDR3 is TGTGCCATCAGTGAAAGGGGGCCTGTGTCTGAAGCTTTCTTT.

This clone turned up a few times. The rearrangement links TRBV27 to TRBJ2-1, with 7 bases fitting TRBD2. V trimming: 5 bases; J trimming: 8 bases; junction bases outside the gene matches: 12. CDR1 is MNHEY, CDR2 SMNVEV, per germline (reference sequence). The CDR3 has 15 residues. The CDR3 protein is CASSLFQLARYEQFF. The CDR3 bases are TGTGCCAGCAGTCTCTTCCAACTAGCGAGGTATGAGCAGTTCTTC.

This chain uses TRBV6-5 with TRBJ1-2, with 12 bases fitting TRBD1. The CDR3 is made up of 14 amino acids. Germline V lookup: CDR1 MNHEY, CDR2 SVGAGI. The V gene end was trimmed by 7 bases and the J gene end by 5 bases; junction bases not matched to a gene: 5. In DNA, the CDR3 is TGTGCCAGCACACGGGGACAGGGGGCTTATGGCTACACCTTC. Translating gives CASTRGQGAYGYTF.

The chain carries TRBV18 and TRBJ2-7; D unclear. The CDR3 has 14 residues. The germline V gene encodes CDR1 KGHSH and CDR2 LQKENI. Between the trimmed V and J ends, which lost 3 bases and 5 bases, there was a span of 14 bases. The DNA for the CDR3 is TGTGCCAGCTCACCCCTCCCACGGGCGAACGAGCAGTACTTC. Protein: CASSPLPRANEQYF.

The chain recombines TRBV24-1 with TRBJ2-2; 8 nucleotides match TRBD2. The germline gives CDR1 KGHDR, CDR2 SFDVKD. The CDR3 runs to 15 residues. After removal of 7 bases from V and 6 bases from J, the junction contained 9 bases not matched to a gene. The CDR3 DNA follows: TGTGCCACCAGGGCGGGGGGATTGAATGCCGGGGAGCTGTTTTTT. Residues: CATRAGGLNAGELFF.

The chain carries TRBV19 and TRBJ1-4, with a possible D match to TRBD1 (6 bases). Germline values: CDR1 LNHDA, CDR2 SQIVND (reference sequence). V gave up 4 bases and J gave up 3 bases, with 9 bases separating them. The CDR3 sequence is 14 residues long. The DNA of the CDR3 is TGTGCCAGTAGTAAGGGACATTCTAATGAAAAACTGTTTTTT. Protein: CASSKGHSNEKLFF.

This clone was seen only once. The gene calls are TRBV9 and TRBJ2-3; maybe TRBD2 (6 bases). The CDR3 has 16 residues. Per germline, CDR1 SGDLS and CDR2 YYNGEE. The V and J ends lost 0 bases and 5 bases respectively, with 16 bases between them. CDR3 amino acids: CASSVVSGLSGDTQYF. The CDR3 DNA sequence: TGTGCCAGCAGCGTAGTTAGCGGACTCTCGGGAGATACGCAGTATTTT. Variable domain in full (rest from reference TRBV9 and TRBJ2-3): DSGVTQTPKHLITATGQRVTLRCSPRSGDLSVYWYQQSLDQGLQFLIQYYNGEERAKGNILERFSAQQFPDLHSELNLSSLELGDSALYFCASSVVSGLSGDTQYFGPGTRLTVL.

The chain joins TRBV6-5 to TRBJ1-1; TRBD1 matches 8 bases. The CDR3 sequence is 13 residues long. Germline V gene sequence: CDR1 MNHEY, CDR2 SVGAGI. V lost 8 bases and J lost 1; bases outside the gene matches: 3. The CDR3 nucleotides are TGTGCCAGCGGAGGGACAGGGAACACTGAAGCTTTCTTT. Translating it yields CASGGTGNTEAFF.

This clone was recorded once. This rearrangement joins TRBV7-8 to TRBJ2-1, with a weak D call TRBD2 (6 bases). Trimming removed 3 bases at V and 8 bases at J, with 14 bases between. The CDR3 totals 14 residues. The germline V gene has CDR1 SGHVS and CDR2 FQNEAQ. The CDR3 loop reads CASSFGTLVDEQFF. The CDR3 coding sequence is TGTGCCAGCAGCTTCGGGACTTTAGTCGATGAGCAGTTCTTC.

The chain joins TRBV27 to TRBJ1-2, with D hard to call. This CDR3 is built from 12 residues. CDR1 and CDR2 from the germline V gene are MNHEY and SMNVEV (reference sequence). The ends were cut back, 5 bases at V and 6 bases at J, with 10 bases in the middle. CDR3 in amino acids: CASSTARNGYTF. The DNA of the CDR3 is TGTGCCAGCAGTACCGCCAGGAATGGCTACACCTTC.

This clone was observed many times. The rearrangement links TRBV21-1 to TRBJ1-2; no DNA check was done on the table's D call, TRBD1. TRBV21-1 is described as a pseudogene. The length of the CDR3 is 14 residues. CDR3 sequence (DNA): TGTGCCAGCAGCCCGAAGAAACAGGGTTATGGCTACACCTTC. The encoded protein is CASSPKKQGYGYTF.

The chain combines TRBV5-1 with TRBJ1-5; unclear D gene. Trimming stripped 0 bases from V and 6 bases from J, with 7 bases between. This CDR3 contains 13 residues. The germline CDR1 and CDR2 sequences are SGHRS and YFSETQ. This CDR3 is CASSLVGVQPQHF. For the CDR3, the DNA is TGCGCCAGCAGCTTGGTTGGGGTTCAGCCCCAGCATTTT.

The chain is built from TRBV7-9 and TRBJ1-5, with D maybe TRBD1 (6 bases). Germline-derived CDR1 and CDR2 are SEHNR and FQNEAQ (reference sequence). The V end lost 2 bases, the J end lost 3 bases, and 11 bases lay between the germline ends. The CDR3 loop spans 15 amino acids. In DNA, the CDR3 is TGTGCCAGCAGCTTATCCGCAGGGGTCAATCAGCCCCAGCATTTT. Translation gives CASSLSAGVNQPQHF.

The V call is TRBV30, the J call TRBJ2-7; 7 bases line up with TRBD1. The germline V gene encodes CDR1 GTSNPN and CDR2 SVGIG (reference sequence). The V segment lost 7 bases and the J segment 7 bases; nucleotides outside the gene matches: 13. The CDR3 extends over 13 amino acids. CDR3 in amino acids: CASAQGTSREQYF. In DNA, the CDR3 is TGTGCCTCCGCACAGGGGACCTCTCGGGAGCAGTACTTC.

The gene calls are TRBV5-4 and TRBJ2-1; maybe TRBD2 (5 bases). The CDR3 consists of 13 residues. Germline-derived CDR1 and CDR2 are SGHNT and YYREEE (reference sequence). Trimming took off 5 bases at V and 2 bases at J, with 8 bases between the two ends. The CDR3 coding sequence is TGTGCCAGCAGTTCGACTACCTACAATGAGCAGTTCTTC. Protein sequence: CASSSTTYNEQFF.

The chain joins TRBV7-9 to TRBJ1-5; TRBD1 matches at 7 bases. This CDR3 region has 13 residues. The J segment lost 7 bases and the V segment lost 5 bases, leaving 5 bases of the junction unmatched. Looked up from germline, CDR1 is SEHNR and CDR2 is FQNEAQ (reference sequence). As DNA, the CDR3 is TGTGCCAGCAGCCTTACAGGGGACCAGCCCCAGCATTTT. As protein: CASSLTGDQPQHF.

The chain joins TRBV11-1 to TRBJ2-5; D is unclear. CDR3 length equals 11 residues. V gave up 4 bases and J gave up 2 bases, with 2 bases separating them. CDR1 and CDR2 from the germline V gene are SGHAT and FQDESV (reference sequence). CDR3 sequence: CASSSQETQYF. DNA for the CDR3: TGTGCCAGCAGCTCGCAAGAGACCCAGTACTTC.

This chain uses TRBV20-1 with TRBJ1-1, with 7 bases aligning to TRBD1. Trimming removed 3 bases from V and 7 bases from J; junction bases left unmatched: 2. Germline CDR1 and CDR2: DFQATT and SNEGSKA (reference sequence). This CDR3 is built from 11 residues. CDR3 coding DNA: TGCAGTGCTAGCGGGGACAGTGAAGCTTTCTTT. Its translation: CSASGDSEAFF.

J is TRBJ1-1 and V is TRBV10-3, with D unresolved. This CDR3 is built from 14 residues. Germline V gene lookup returns CDR1 ENHRY and CDR2 SYGVKD. V was cut by 4 bases and J by 3 bases, with 12 bases left in between. As DNA, the CDR3 is TGTGCCATCAGTGGAACAGCAAAGGACACTGAAGCTTTCTTT. This encodes CAISGTAKDTEAFF.

CDR3 sequence: CASSLYRGETQYF. In DNA form, the CDR3 reads TGTGCCAGCAGCCTGTATAGAGGGGAGACCCAGTACTTC. This sequence joins TRBV2 and TRBJ2-5, with D maybe TRBD2 (5 bases). Germline V lookup: CDR1 SNHLY, CDR2 FYNNEI. The V end lost 6 bases, the J end lost 5 bases, and 13 bases lay between the germline ends. The CDR3 contains 13 residues. Using reference TRBV2 and TRBJ2-5 for the parts outside the CDR3, the full variable domain is EPEVTQTPSHQVTQMGQEVILRCVPISNHLYFYWYRQILGQKVEFLVSFYNNEISEKSEIFDDQFSVERPDGSNFTLKIRSTKLEDSAMYFCASSLYRGETQYFGPGTRLLVL.